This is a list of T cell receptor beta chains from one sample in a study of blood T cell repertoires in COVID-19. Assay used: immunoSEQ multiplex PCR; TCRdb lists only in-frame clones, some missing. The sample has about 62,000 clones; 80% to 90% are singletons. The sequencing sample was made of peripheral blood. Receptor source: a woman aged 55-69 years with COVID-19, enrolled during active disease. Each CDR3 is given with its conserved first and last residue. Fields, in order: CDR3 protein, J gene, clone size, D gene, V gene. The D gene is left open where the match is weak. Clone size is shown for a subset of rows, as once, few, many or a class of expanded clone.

cdr3_aa: CASSPDSVDTQYF; j_call: TRBJ2-3; clone_size: NA; d_call: NA; v_call: TRBV18
cdr3_aa: CASSVAGLDYEQYF; j_call: TRBJ2-7; clone_size: NA; d_call: TRBD2; v_call: TRBV5-1
cdr3_aa: CASSSGQRGYTF; j_call: TRBJ1-2; clone_size: NA; d_call: NA; v_call: TRBV28
cdr3_aa: CASSFGLARTGELFF; j_call: TRBJ2-2; clone_size: NA; d_call: TRBD2; v_call: TRBV6-2/TRBV6-3
cdr3_aa: CASSIPGLITDTQYF; j_call: TRBJ2-3; clone_size: few; d_call: NA; v_call: TRBV28
cdr3_aa: CASSHSGTGSNEKLFF; j_call: TRBJ1-4; clone_size: NA; d_call: TRBD1; v_call: TRBV7-9
cdr3_aa: CASSLRPGTGGTGELFF; j_call: TRBJ2-2; clone_size: once; d_call: TRBD1; v_call: TRBV7-3
cdr3_aa: CASSVGTSGNYEQYF; j_call: TRBJ2-7; clone_size: NA; d_call: TRBD2; v_call: TRBV9
cdr3_aa: CAISEGAETQYF; j_call: TRBJ2-5; clone_size: once; d_call: NA; v_call: TRBV10-3
cdr3_aa: CASSATGTSGSYEQYF; j_call: TRBJ2-7; clone_size: NA; d_call: TRBD2; v_call: TRBV9
cdr3_aa: CASSRTSEETQYF; j_call: TRBJ2-5; clone_size: NA; d_call: TRBD2; v_call: TRBV7-2
cdr3_aa: CASSYSGQGAYNEQFF; j_call: TRBJ2-1; clone_size: NA; d_call: TRBD1; v_call: TRBV6-6
cdr3_aa: CASSFRTGRTEAFF; j_call: TRBJ1-1; clone_size: once; d_call: TRBD1; v_call: TRBV28
cdr3_aa: CASSSPDRGNQPQHF; j_call: TRBJ1-5; clone_size: once; d_call: TRBD1; v_call: TRBV7-2
cdr3_aa: CASSSTGNYGYTF; j_call: TRBJ1-2; clone_size: NA; d_call: TRBD1; v_call: TRBV12-3/TRBV12-4
cdr3_aa: CASSLRSGYIHEQFF; j_call: TRBJ2-1; clone_size: NA; d_call: NA; v_call: TRBV11-2
cdr3_aa: CASSEWWQASSYEQYF; j_call: TRBJ2-7; clone_size: NA; d_call: NA; v_call: TRBV6-1
cdr3_aa: CASSQDSGEYSPLHF; j_call: TRBJ1-6; clone_size: NA; d_call: NA; v_call: TRBV14
cdr3_aa: CASSQEWIAGGLSSYNEQFF; j_call: TRBJ2-1; clone_size: NA; d_call: TRBD2; v_call: TRBV4-3
cdr3_aa: CASSQDQKGYTF; j_call: TRBJ1-2; clone_size: NA; d_call: NA; v_call: TRBV3-1/TRBV3-2
cdr3_aa: CASSAGQLEELFF; j_call: TRBJ2-2; clone_size: NA; d_call: NA; v_call: TRBV9
cdr3_aa: CASSVRVGQSSYNEQFF; j_call: TRBJ2-1; clone_size: NA; d_call: NA; v_call: TRBV9